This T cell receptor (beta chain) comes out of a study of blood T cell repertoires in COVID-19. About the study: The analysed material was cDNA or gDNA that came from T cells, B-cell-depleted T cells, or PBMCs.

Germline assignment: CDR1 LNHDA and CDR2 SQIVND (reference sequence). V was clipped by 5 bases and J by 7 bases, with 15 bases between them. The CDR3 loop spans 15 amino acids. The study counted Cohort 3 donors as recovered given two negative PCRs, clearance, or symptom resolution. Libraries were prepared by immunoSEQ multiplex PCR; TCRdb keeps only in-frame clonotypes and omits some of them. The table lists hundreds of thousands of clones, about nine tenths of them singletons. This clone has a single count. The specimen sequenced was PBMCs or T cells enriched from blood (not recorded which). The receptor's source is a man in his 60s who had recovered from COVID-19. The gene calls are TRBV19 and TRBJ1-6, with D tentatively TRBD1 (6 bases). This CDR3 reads CASSASQGMNSPLHF. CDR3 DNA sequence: TGTGCCAGTAGTGCCTCGCAGGGGATGAATTCACCCCTCCACTTT.